A selection of T cell receptor beta chains follows, all from one sample in a study of cytomegalovirus exposure and HLA in healthy donors. The protocol was immunoSEQ multiplex PCR, while the TCRdb copy is restricted to in-frame clones and leaves out a portion. The sample has about 58,000 clones; around 90% are singletons. Input material: PBMCs. The receptors here all came from a young man in good health and CMV-seronegative. Both conserved end residues are part of each CDR3. The D gene is left open where the match is weak. Size values are once, few and many counts, or a class for expanded clones, and some rows have none.

CDR3 DNA: TGTGCCAGCAGTGATATTTGGGCAGGGGAGGGGAATGAGCAGTTCTTC; CDR3 protein: CASSDIWAGEGNEQFF; J gene: TRBJ2-1; CDR3 length: 16; clone size: -; D gene: -; V gene: TRBV6-1
CDR3 DNA: TGCGCCAGCAGCTTGGGGACAGGGGGTTATGGCTACACCTTC; CDR3 protein: CASSLGTGGYGYTF; J gene: TRBJ1-2; CDR3 length: 14; clone size: once; D gene: TRBD1; V gene: TRBV5-1
CDR3 DNA: TGCGCCAGCAGCGCCGGGACTAGCGGGGGAGAGCAGTACTTC; CDR3 protein: CASSAGTSGGEQYF; J gene: TRBJ2-7; CDR3 length: 14; clone size: -; D gene: TRBD2; V gene: TRBV5-1
CDR3 DNA: TGCGCCAGCAGCCAAGATCCGGGACTAGGGTACGAGCAGTACTTC; CDR3 protein: CASSQDPGLGYEQYF; J gene: TRBJ2-7; CDR3 length: 15; clone size: -; D gene: TRBD2; V gene: TRBV4-1
CDR3 DNA: TGTGCCAGCAGCCCTCGACGACTCAACAATGAGCAGTTCTTC; CDR3 protein: CASSPRRLNNEQFF; J gene: TRBJ2-1; CDR3 length: 14; clone size: once; D gene: -; V gene: TRBV9
CDR3 DNA: TGTGCCAGCAGTCGGGGACAGGCTAGCTTGTACGAGCAGTACTTC; CDR3 protein: CASSRGQASLYEQYF; J gene: TRBJ2-7; CDR3 length: 15; clone size: -; D gene: TRBD1; V gene: TRBV6-6
CDR3 DNA: TGTGCCAGCAGTCGTGCCGGGCAGGGGGCTATGGATACGCAGTATTTT; CDR3 protein: CASSRAGQGAMDTQYF; J gene: TRBJ2-3; CDR3 length: 16; clone size: -; D gene: TRBD1; V gene: TRBV6-6
CDR3 DNA: TGTGCCAGCGGGGGAGGGGACACCTATGGCTACACCTTC; CDR3 protein: CASGGGDTYGYTF; J gene: TRBJ1-2; CDR3 length: 13; clone size: few; D gene: -; V gene: TRBV28
CDR3 DNA: TGCGCCAGCAGCCAAGATGGGTGGAGGTACGAGCAGTTCTTC; CDR3 protein: CASSQDGWRYEQFF; J gene: TRBJ2-1; CDR3 length: 14; clone size: once; D gene: -; V gene: TRBV4-1
CDR3 DNA: TGTGCCAGCAGTTTGACTAGCGGGAGTTTCTCCTACGAGCAGTACTTC; CDR3 protein: CASSLTSGSFSYEQYF; J gene: TRBJ2-7; CDR3 length: 16; clone size: -; D gene: TRBD2; V gene: TRBV27
CDR3 DNA: TGCGCCAGCACTAGCGGGCTGAACGAGCAGTACTTC; CDR3 protein: CASTSGLNEQYF; J gene: TRBJ2-7; CDR3 length: 12; clone size: -; D gene: TRBD2; V gene: TRBV5-1
CDR3 DNA: TGTGCCAGCAGTGACATCTCGGGGGGGAATGAGCAGTTCTTC; CDR3 protein: CASSDISGGNEQFF; J gene: TRBJ2-1; CDR3 length: 14; clone size: -; D gene: TRBD2; V gene: TRBV6-4
CDR3 DNA: TGTGCCAGCAGCTTAGGGGGGGACAGTGGCTACACCTTC; CDR3 protein: CASSLGGDSGYTF; J gene: TRBJ1-2; CDR3 length: 13; clone size: few; D gene: TRBD1; V gene: TRBV7-8
CDR3 DNA: TGTGCCAGCAGCCCACCAACAGGGGCCGTCTACGAGCAGTACTTC; CDR3 protein: CASSPPTGAVYEQYF; J gene: TRBJ2-7; CDR3 length: 15; clone size: -; D gene: TRBD1; V gene: TRBV7-9